One and the same sample provided the 8 T cell receptor beta chains below, sequenced in a study of CD8+ T cells in alopecia areata. As the sequencing template, cDNA was produced by extracting RNA and reverse transcribing it. This table comes from immunoSEQ multiplex PCR, and its TCRdb copy is limited to in-frame clones, with some not included. The sample lists 160,000 or so clones; 58% were seen once. Treatment of the sample: oral pan-JAK inhibitor, 5-10 mg twice daily. Sample: CD4+ T cells sorted from blood, taken between weeks 55 and 65, from a patient treated with tofacitinib. The receptors here all came from a human donor with alopecia areata.

The V gene is TRBV7-9, the J gene TRBJ1-5; 9 bases fit TRBD1. The CDR3 has 15 amino acids. The V and J ends lost 5 bases and 4 bases, in that order; junction bases with no gene match: 6. CDR1 is SEHNR and CDR2 is FQNEAQ in the germline V gene (reference sequence). DNA of the CDR3: TGTGCCAGCAGCCCCCCGGGACAGGGAAATCAGCCCCAGCATTTT. Encoded protein: CASSPPGQGNQPQHF.

The rearrangement links TRBV11-2 to TRBJ2-3; 7 bases match TRBD2. V gave up 0 bases and J gave up 8 bases; unmatched junction bases: 5. The CDR3 covers 14 residues. Germline loops: CDR1 SGHAT, CDR2 FQNNGV. CDR3 sequence: CASSLELGGGTQYF. DNA for the CDR3: TGTGCCAGCAGCTTAGAGTTAGGCGGGGGTACGCAGTATTTT.

V and J are TRBV7-6 and TRBJ2-2; D possibly corresponds to TRBD1 (5 bases). From germline, CDR1 is SGHVS and CDR2 FNYEAQ. The CDR3 spans 15 residues. V was shortened by 7 bases and J by 6 bases, with 18 bases between the two germline ends. CDR3: CASTHLLVGAGELFF. The CDR3 bases are TGTGCCAGCACCCACTTGTTGGTAGGGGCCGGGGAGCTGTTTTTT.

This rearrangement joins TRBV5-1 to TRBJ2-3; 7 positions agree with TRBD2. V gave up 4 bases and J gave up 6 bases; unmatched junction bases: 8. The CDR3 covers 14 residues. Germline CDR1 and CDR2: SGHRS and YFSETQ. This chain's CDR3 is CASSRLDGGDTQYF. DNA of the CDR3: TGCGCCAGCAGCCGGTTGGACGGGGGGGATACGCAGTATTTT.

This clone has more than one count but fewer than ten. The rearrangement joins TRBV7-9 to TRBJ1-4; 7 bases map to TRBD1. Trimming removed 3 bases from V and 13 bases from J; junction bases left unmatched: 5. This CDR3 has 12 amino acids. Germline CDR1 SEHNR, CDR2 FQNEAQ (reference sequence). CDR3: CASSFRGRGLFF. The CDR3 DNA sequence: TGTGCCAGCAGCTTTAGGGGGCGCGGACTGTTTTTT.

This rearrangement joins TRBV15 to TRBJ1-6; a weak D match, TRBD1 (5 bases). The CDR3 is 14 amino acids. Trimming removed 4 bases from V and 10 bases from J, with 14 bases in between. Germline V CDR1 and CDR2: LNHNV, YYDKDF (reference sequence). CDR3 nucleotides: TGTGCCACCAGCATAGAGTCTCAGGGCTCACCCCTCCACTTT. It codes for CATSIESQGSPLHF.

The gene calls are TRBV2 and TRBJ2-5; possibly TRBD1 or TRBD2 for D (5 bases each). V was shortened by 7 bases and J by 7 bases, with 16 bases between the two germline ends. CDR1 is SNHLY and CDR2 is FYNNEI in the germline V gene. The CDR3 contains 13 residues. The CDR3 sequence is CASMGVGSGTQYF. The DNA for the CDR3 is TGTGCCAGCATGGGGGTTGGGTCTGGGACCCAGTACTTC.

This clone was counted a few times. The chain combines TRBV29-1 with TRBJ2-7, with a possible D match to TRBD1 (5 bases). Trimming stripped 4 bases from V and 4 bases from J, with 14 bases between. Germline assignment: CDR1 SQVTM and CDR2 ANQGSEA. This CDR3 has 13 residues. This CDR3 reads CSVAAGLIYEQYF. Here the CDR3 DNA reads TGCAGCGTTGCGGCAGGGCTTATATACGAGCAGTACTTC.